The clone carrying this TCR beta chain was picked up many times. What it recognizes is unknown. A TCRbeta library incorporating unique molecular identifiers was prepared. One entry per CDR3 protein results from TCRdb running MiXCR on the PCR reads. The profile shows more than 200,000 distinct CDR3 sequences, more than 20% of them singletons. The data derive from a study of T-cell reconstitution after alpha-beta-depleted transplantation in children. Findings and caveats of the study: T-cell counts and diversity at one year post-transplant came mainly from newly produced T cells. Several hundred expanded graft clones reportedly were the source of alpha-beta T cells about two months after transplant. Some patients owed their high day-60 TCRbeta diversity to surviving recipient T cells and thymic progenitors.

The CDR3 runs 14 residues. V was trimmed by 0 bases and J by 6 bases, leaving 12 bases between them. Germline V CDR1 and CDR2: SQVTM, ANQGSEA. The clonotype comes from a girl aged 2 to 9 with Fanconi anemia, due to receive a stem cell transplant. The material was PBMCs, obtained before TCRalphabeta/CD19-depleted stem cell transplant. The V call is TRBV29-1, the J call TRBJ2-1; D is possibly TRBD2 (6 bases). Written as DNA, the CDR3 is TGCAGCGTTGAAGAGGGCTGGCGGGGCAATGAGCAGTTCTTC. Its protein product is CSVEEGWRGNEQFF.